Given below is one T cell receptor (beta chain) in context. Its cognate antigen is unknown. This sample is part of a study of T cell responses to AZD1222 COVID-19 vaccine. Study-wide results and caveats: Just a handful of AZD1222 recipients tested seropositive at baseline.

TCRdb's table, derived via immunoSEQ multiplex PCR, lists solely in-frame clones and lacks some. The repertoire consists of 98,000 or so clones, with 70% to 90% occurring once and the leading ten covering 2.5% to 4%. The CDR3 spans 14 residues. Germline CDR1 is MNHEY and CDR2 is SMNVEV (reference sequence). V was trimmed by 6 bases and J by 5 bases, leaving 14 bases between them. V usage is TRBV27 and J usage is TRBJ2-1; possibly TRBD2 for D (6 bases). The input for sequencing was peripheral blood, taken on day 0 of AZD1222 vaccination. The sequence was collected from an adult in good health. The CDR3 coding sequence is TGTGCCAGCAGGCCAATAGGAGGGCACAATGAGCAGTTCTTC. Amino acids: CASRPIGGHNEQFF.